The clone carrying this T cell receptor (beta chain) has more than one count but fewer than ten. Its antigen remains unknown. CDR1 and CDR2 (germline): MNHEY, SMNVEV (reference sequence). CDR3 length: 14 residues. V was pared by 6 bases and J by 0 bases, with 12 bases between. This sample stems from a study of T cell repertoires in cytomegalovirus infection. Background on the study: Public TCR beta signatures marked donors with CMV infection and the matching HLA.

Via MiXCR, TCRdb re-called the reads, giving one row per CDR3 protein. The repertoire holds roughly 150,000 distinct CDR3 sequences, with about 32% as singletons. The rearrangement links TRBV27 to TRBJ2-7; D may be TRBD1 or TRBD2 (5 bases each). The sequence was collected from a human donor in good health (CMV status not recorded). Some clones in this sample may be carry-over from other donors' samples. The source material was CD8+ T cells from cultured PBMCs, sampled from culture after CMV antigen stimulation. The CDR3 nucleotides read TGTGCCAGCAGCTTGGGACGCACCTCCTACGAGCAGTACTTC. This encodes CASSLGRTSYEQYF.